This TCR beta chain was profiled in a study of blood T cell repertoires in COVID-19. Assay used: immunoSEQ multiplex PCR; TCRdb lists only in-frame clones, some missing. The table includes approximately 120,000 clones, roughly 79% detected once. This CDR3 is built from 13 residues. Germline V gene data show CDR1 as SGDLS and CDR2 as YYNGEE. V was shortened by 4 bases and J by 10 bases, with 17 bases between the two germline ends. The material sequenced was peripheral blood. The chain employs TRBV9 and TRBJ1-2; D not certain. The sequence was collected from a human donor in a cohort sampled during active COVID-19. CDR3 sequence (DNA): TGTGCCAGCAGCCCCCTCGACGGGTTTATCTACACCTTC. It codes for CASSPLDGFIYTF.